This T cell receptor (beta chain) was profiled in a study of type 1 regulatory T cells. V was pared by 1 base and J by 4 bases, with 8 bases between. Looked up from germline, CDR1 is SGHRS and CDR2 is YFSETQ. This CDR3 is 13 amino acids long. TCRdb ran MiXCR on the reads and lists one entry per CDR3 protein. The sample lists 80,000 to 100,000 distinct CDR3 sequences, roughly 30% occurring once. This clonotype was seen once. The receptor comes from a human donor in good health. Material: CD4+ T cells, either the whole sample or a sorted fraction (not recorded which). The chain combines TRBV5-1 with TRBJ1-1; no definite D call. In DNA form, the CDR3 reads TGCGCCAGCAGCTTGTCAGGTGGCACTGAAGCTTTCTTT. Amino acids: CASSLSGGTEAFF.